The present entry profiles one T cell receptor beta chain with its context. Its antigen remains undetermined. No base quality information exists; no much larger clone differs at one position. TCRbeta CDR3 regions were amplified from genomic DNA by means of the immunoSEQ Assay, a bias-controlled multiplex PCR. Regarding the original processing steps: Within the assay, amplification of reference gene primers was used to estimate how many nucleated cells each sample contained. To quantify the absolute abundance of each unique TCRbeta CDR3 rearrangement, sequence reads were collapsed and filtered. For each sample, productive Simpson clonality was calculated as the square root of Simpson's diversity index over productive rearrangements. The clones in this table, taken by TCRdb from immuneACCESS, are in-frame only. Not every clone is retained; where verified, under half of the shortfall comes from an unresolved V gene, and the cause of the rest is unknown. That table supplies the V and J calls and clone size; D and trimming were determined from the DNA. The table for this sample lists fewer than 100,000 clones; 75% to 95% of them were counted only once. The ten largest clonotypes hold 0.75% to 0.8% of the sample.

In the germline V gene, CDR1 corresponds to SGHTS and CDR2 to YDEGEE. The CDR3 has 16 amino acids, counting the end cysteine and phenylalanine. Only CDR3 DNA remains: 48 bases, in frame from the first base. Deletion took 5 bases off V and 6 bases off J, with a span of 22 bases between the germline ends. The collaborating institutions used their own protocols to collect whole blood in K2EDTA tubes. For TCRbeta analysis, collaborator samples were shipped as frozen whole blood, as isolated PBMCs, or as DNA extracted from either sample type. The sample originates from a study of blood T cell repertoires in COVID-19 (dated by TCRdb to the early 2020s). For the study in its entirety: The collaborator samples originated in the United States, Italy and Spain and spanned the acute and convalescent phases of COVID-19. The repertoires were released in a freely available public database meant as a resource for research on the immune response to SARS-CoV-2. Samples came from the ongoing ImmuneRACE study (first 160 participants) plus 1,254 subjects from 6 global collaborators. The sample metadata nearly always contained a de-identified subject ID, COVID-19 status, age in years and sex. The material from the prospective study consisted of cDNA or gDNA derived from T cells, B-cell-depleted T cells, or PBMCs. Where available, HLA class I and class II types were taken from metadata supplied by the sample provider and were not determined by assay-based typing. Deeply sampled blood TCRbeta repertoires from subjects exposed to, actively infected with, or recovered from COVID-19 were included in the dataset. Study-wide conclusions, independent of this receptor: The amount of clinical and demographic metadata varied by source and participant and was provided uncurated.

This TCR derives from an elderly woman with acute or convalescent COVID-19. The chain couples TRBV5-8 to TRBJ2-3; the D segment could be TRBD1, given 9 matching bases. Sequenced: peripheral blood. The DNA sequence is as follows: TGTGCCAGCAGTAGCGGGACAGGGACTTTCGGGGATACGCAGTATTTT. Translated, it reads CASSSGTGTFGDTQYF.